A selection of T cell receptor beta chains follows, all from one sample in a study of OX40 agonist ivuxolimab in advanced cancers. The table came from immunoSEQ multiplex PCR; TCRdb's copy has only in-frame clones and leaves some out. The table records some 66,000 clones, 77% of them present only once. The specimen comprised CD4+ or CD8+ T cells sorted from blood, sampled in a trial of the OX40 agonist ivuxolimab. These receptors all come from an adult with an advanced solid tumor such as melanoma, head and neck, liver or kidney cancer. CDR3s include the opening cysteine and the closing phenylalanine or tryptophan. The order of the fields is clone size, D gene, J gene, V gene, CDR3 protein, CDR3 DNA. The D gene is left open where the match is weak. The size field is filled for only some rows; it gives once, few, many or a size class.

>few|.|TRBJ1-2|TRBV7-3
CASSLPGGYGYTF
TGTGCCAGCAGCTTACCCGGGGGCTATGGCTACACCTTC
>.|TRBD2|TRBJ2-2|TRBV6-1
CASSEQAGGAGELFF
TGTGCCAGCAGTGAACAAGCGGGAGGGGCCGGGGAGCTGTTTTTT
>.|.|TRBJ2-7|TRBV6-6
CASSPRDTMNEQYF
TGTGCCAGCAGCCCGCGGGACACGATGAACGAGCAGTACTTC
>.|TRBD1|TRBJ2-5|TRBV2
CASRGQYQETQYF
TGTGCCAGCAGGGGACAGTACCAAGAGACCCAGTACTTC
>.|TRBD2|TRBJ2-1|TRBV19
CASSRTSGISYNEQFF
TGTGCCAGTAGCCGGACTAGCGGGATCTCCTACAATGAGCAGTTCTTC
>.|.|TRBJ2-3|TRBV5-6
CASSWGASLRRMDTQYF
TGTGCCAGCAGCTGGGGGGCCTCATTGCGACGAATGGATACGCAGTATTTT
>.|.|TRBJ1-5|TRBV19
CASTLAGLNQPQHF
TGTGCCAGTACCCTCGCCGGGCTCAATCAGCCCCAGCATTTT
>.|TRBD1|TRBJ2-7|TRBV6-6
CASSYLLMTGPYEQYF
TGTGCCAGCAGTTACCTATTAATGACAGGGCCCTACGAGCAGTACTTC
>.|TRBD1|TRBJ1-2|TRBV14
CASSLLGQGVGGHTF
TGTGCCAGCAGCCTACTCGGACAGGGAGTGGGTGGCCACACCTTC
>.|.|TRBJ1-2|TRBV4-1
CASSQEKEAYGYTF
TGCGCCAGCAGCCAAGAGAAGGAGGCCTATGGCTACACCTTC
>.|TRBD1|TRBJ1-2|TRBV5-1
CASSLEGTGGYTF
TGCGCCAGCAGCTTGGAAGGGACAGGGGGCTACACCTTC
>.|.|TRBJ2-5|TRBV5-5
CASSLDLTNGMETQYF
TGTGCCAGCAGCTTGGATTTAACCAACGGCATGGAGACCCAGTACTTC
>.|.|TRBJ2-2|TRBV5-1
CASGQGPGELFF
TGCGCCAGCGGTCAGGGTCCTGGGGAGCTGTTTTTT
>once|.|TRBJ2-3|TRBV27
CASSLGGGVSTQYF
TGTGCCAGCAGTTTAGGGGGTGGAGTTTCTACGCAGTATTTT
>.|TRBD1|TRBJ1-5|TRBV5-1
CASSPGTGFDQPQHF
TGCGCCAGCAGCCCCGGGACAGGGTTTGATCAGCCCCAGCATTTT
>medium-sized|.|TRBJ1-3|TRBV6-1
CASSEGGGNTIYF
TGTGCCAGCAGTGAAGGAGGAGGAAACACCATATATTTT
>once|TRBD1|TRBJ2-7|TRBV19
CASSRDGQVTNYEQYF
TGTGCCAGTAGTAGAGATGGACAGGTGACTAACTACGAGCAGTACTTC
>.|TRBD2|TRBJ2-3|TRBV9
CASSWTSGSSSTDTQYF
TGTGCCAGCAGCTGGACTAGCGGGAGCTCTAGCACAGATACGCAGTATTTT
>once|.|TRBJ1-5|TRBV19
CASSIGDNQPQHF
TGTGCCAGTAGTATTGGGGACAATCAGCCCCAGCATTTT
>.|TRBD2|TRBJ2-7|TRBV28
CASSPRTSVTREQYF
TGTGCCAGCAGTCCCCGGACTAGCGTTACGAGGGAGCAGTACTTC
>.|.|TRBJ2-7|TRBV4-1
CASSQAEQPYYEQYF
TGCGCCAGCAGCCAAGCGGAGCAGCCGTACTACGAGCAGTACTTC
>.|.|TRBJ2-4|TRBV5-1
CASSTDQAKNIQYF
TGCGCCAGCAGCACCGACCAAGCCAAAAACATTCAGTACTTC
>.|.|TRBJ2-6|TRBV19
CASTLNGAGSSGANVLTF
TGTGCCAGTACTCTAAACGGGGCAGGGAGCTCTGGGGCCAACGTCCTGACTTTC
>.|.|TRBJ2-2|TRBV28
CASRRRRTANTGELFF
TGTGCCAGCAGGAGACGTCGGACAGCGAACACCGGGGAGCTGTTTTTT
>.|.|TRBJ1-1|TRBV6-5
CASSSRTGDTEAFF
TGTGCCAGCAGTTCCAGAACTGGGGACACTGAAGCTTTCTTT
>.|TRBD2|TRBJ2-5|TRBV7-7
CASSLGLADTQETQYF
TGTGCTAGCAGCTTAGGACTAGCGGATACACAAGAGACCCAGTACTTC
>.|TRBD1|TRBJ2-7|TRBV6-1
CASTGQGPYEQYF
TGTGCCAGCACTGGACAGGGACCCTACGAGCAGTACTTC
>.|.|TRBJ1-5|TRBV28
CASTRTVQSNQPQHF
TGTGCCAGCACCAGGACAGTACAGAGCAATCAGCCCCAGCATTTT
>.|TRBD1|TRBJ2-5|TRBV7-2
CASSSQDRFQETQYF
TGTGCCAGCAGCTCCCAGGACAGGTTCCAAGAGACCCAGTACTTC
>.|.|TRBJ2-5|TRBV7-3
CASSLTAGTAAAQYF
TGTGCCAGCAGCTTAACGGCGGGGACAGCCGCTGCCCAGTACTTC
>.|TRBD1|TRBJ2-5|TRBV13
CASSSRGTGQETQYF
TGTGCCAGCAGCTCCCGGGGGACAGGGCAAGAGACCCAGTACTTC
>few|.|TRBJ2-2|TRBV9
CASSVAPGEGELFF
TGTGCCAGCAGCGTAGCGCCGGGAGAGGGGGAGCTGTTTTTT
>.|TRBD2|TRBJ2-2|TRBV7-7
CASSRGNSGNAGELFF
TGTGCTAGCAGCCGCGGTAATAGCGGGAATGCCGGGGAGCTGTTTTTT
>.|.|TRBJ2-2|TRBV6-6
CASSLSTGTNTGELFF
TGTGCCAGCAGTTTATCCACAGGGACGAACACCGGGGAGCTGTTTTTT
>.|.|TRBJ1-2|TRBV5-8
CASSSLDGGGYGYTF
TGTGCCAGCAGCTCTCTCGACGGGGGTGGCTATGGCTACACCTTC
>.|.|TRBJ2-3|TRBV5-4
CASRQRTGDTQYF
TGTGCCAGCAGGCAAAGAACGGGAGATACGCAGTATTTT
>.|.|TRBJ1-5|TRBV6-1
CASSEQTDAQPQHF
TGTGCCAGCAGTGAGCAGACGGACGCTCAGCCCCAGCATTTT
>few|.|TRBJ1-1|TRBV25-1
CASSNQRNTEAFF
TGTGCCAGCAGCAACCAGCGGAACACTGAAGCTTTCTTT
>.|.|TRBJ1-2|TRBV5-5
CASSLVARADGYTF
TGTGCCAGCAGCTTGGTCGCCAGGGCTGATGGCTACACCTTC
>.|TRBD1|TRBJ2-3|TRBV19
CASSESRDSYTQYF
TGTGCCAGTAGTGAAAGCCGGGACAGCTATACGCAGTATTTT
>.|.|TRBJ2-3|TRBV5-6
CASSLAGTDTQYF
TGTGCCAGCAGCTTGGCGGGTACAGATACGCAGTATTTT
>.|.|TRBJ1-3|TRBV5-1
CASSFAGTERSGNTIYF
TGCGCCAGCAGCTTTGCCGGGACCGAGCGCTCTGGAAACACCATATATTTT
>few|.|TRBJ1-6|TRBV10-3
CAIKGPTDSPLHF
TGTGCCATCAAGGGTCCGACGGATTCACCCCTCCACTTT
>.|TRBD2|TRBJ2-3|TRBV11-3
CASSTSGSPQYF
TGTGCCAGCAGCACTAGCGGGAGTCCGCAGTATTTT
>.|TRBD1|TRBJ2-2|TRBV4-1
CASRRTGSGGELFF
TGCGCCAGCAGAAGGACAGGGAGCGGCGGGGAGCTGTTTTTT
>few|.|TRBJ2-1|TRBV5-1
CASSLPSSYNEQFF
TGCGCCAGCAGCTTACCTAGCTCATACAATGAGCAGTTCTTC
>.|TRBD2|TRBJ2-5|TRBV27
CASSSSPSGRSEETQYF
TGTGCCAGCAGTTCGAGCCCTAGCGGGAGATCGGAAGAGACCCAGTACTTC
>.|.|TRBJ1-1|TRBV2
CASLQEYMNTEAFF
TGTGCCAGCCTTCAGGAGTACATGAACACTGAAGCTTTCTTT
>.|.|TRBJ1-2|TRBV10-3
CAISGGLARYGYTF
TGTGCCATCAGTGGGGGGTTGGCTCGCTATGGCTACACCTTC
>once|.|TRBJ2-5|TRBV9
CASSVLAAQETQYF
TGTGCCAGCAGCGTCCTCGCGGCCCAAGAGACCCAGTACTTC
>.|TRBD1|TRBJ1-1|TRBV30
CAWKGQGATEAFF
TGTGCCTGGAAAGGACAGGGGGCCACTGAAGCTTTCTTT
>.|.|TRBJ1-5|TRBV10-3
CAITNNRDSNQPQHF
TGTGCCATCACCAACAACAGAGATAGCAATCAGCCCCAGCATTTT
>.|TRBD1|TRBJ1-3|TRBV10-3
CAISTRQGSSGNTIYF
TGTGCCATCAGTACCAGACAGGGGAGCTCTGGAAACACCATATATTTT
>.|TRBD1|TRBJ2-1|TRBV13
CASSYVQGAINRWFF
TGTGCCAGCAGCTACGTTCAGGGGGCAATTAATAGGTGGTTCTTC
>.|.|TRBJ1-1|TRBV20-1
CSALDNTEAFF
TGCAGTGCCCTGGACAACACTGAAGCTTTCTTT